These 14 T cell receptor beta chains originate from one sample sequenced in a study of a mutant IDH1 vaccine in newly diagnosed glioma. Data came from immunoSEQ multiplex PCR; TCRdb stores just in-frame clones and leaves some out. The profile shows roughly 50,000 clones, roughly three quarters of them singletons. The antigens for these receptors are not known. The time point was: week 35, safety follow-up. Each vaccine dose was 300 ug of mutant IDH1 20-mer peptide, with topical imiquimod. The material was PBMCs, obtained from a glioma patient whose treatment included an IDH1 peptide vaccine. All receptors derive from a man aged 35-49 years with glioma.

The CDR3, as DNA: TGTGCCAGCAGTCGGACCGCGGGAAACACCATATATTTT. It translates to CASSRTAGNTIYF. V and J are TRBV6-5 and TRBJ1-3, with D unclear. The CDR3 loop spans 13 amino acids. Trimming pared 5 bases from V and 4 bases from J, leaving 9 bases between. CDR1 is MNHEY, CDR2 SVGAGI, per germline.

V and J are TRBV5-1 and TRBJ2-7; D gene ambiguous. V was trimmed by 1 base and J by 7 bases, leaving 12 bases between them. CDR3 length equals 13 residues. Germline V lookup: CDR1 SGHRS, CDR2 YFSETQ. The CDR3 here is CASSLFSGVEQYF. DNA of the CDR3: TGCGCCAGCAGCTTGTTCTCAGGCGTTGAGCAGTACTTC.

The rearrangement links TRBV7-9 to TRBJ1-2; D gene ambiguous. V lost 4 bases and J 7 bases, leaving 13 bases between the germline ends. Per the germline V gene, CDR1 is SEHNR and CDR2 is FQNEAQ (reference sequence). The CDR3 contains 13 residues. CDR3 sequence reads: CASSYRPAAGYTF. CDR3 sequence (DNA): TGTGCCAGCAGCTACCGGCCAGCCGCTGGCTACACCTTC.

This chain links TRBV6-5 with TRBJ1-3; D not resolved. With 6 bases removed from V and 1 base from J, the gap between germline ends came to 7 bases. The CDR3 runs 13 residues. Germline lookup yields CDR1 MNHEY and CDR2 SVGAGI. CDR3: CASRQSSGNTIYF. The CDR3 DNA reads as TGTGCCAGCAGGCAGTCATCTGGAAACACCATATATTTT.

The rearrangement joins TRBV19 to TRBJ2-2; D unclear. CDR1 is LNHDA and CDR2 is SQIVND in the germline V gene (reference sequence). CDR3 length: 13 amino acids. V was shortened by 5 bases and J by 0 bases, with 4 bases between the two germline ends. The CDR3 protein is CASSPANTGELFF. The CDR3 DNA reads as TGTGCCAGTAGTCCTGCGAACACCGGGGAGCTGTTTTTT.

The sample holds one count of this clone. The chain is built from TRBV7-2 and TRBJ2-7; D unresolved. The V and J ends lost 1 base and 3 bases respectively, with 7 bases between them. This CDR3 is built from 13 residues. Germline assignment: CDR1 SGHTA and CDR2 FQGNSA. CDR3 coding DNA: TGTGCCAGCAGCTTAGGTTGGATCTACGAGCAGTACTTC. Its protein product is CASSLGWIYEQYF.

This clone was seen once. The CDR3 region has the DNA TGTGCCAGCAGTTTAGGAGGGGTCGGGCAGCCCCAGCATTTT. Protein: CASSLGGVGQPQHF. The chain carries TRBV27 and TRBJ1-5; a possible D gene is TRBD1 (5 bases). Germline-derived CDR1 and CDR2 are MNHEY and SMNVEV (reference sequence). V lost 2 bases, J lost 7 bases, and 12 bases lay in between. The CDR3 contains 14 residues.

This clone was seen a few times. The rearrangement uses TRBV6-6 and TRBJ1-2, with D perhaps TRBD1 (6 bases). The germline CDR1 and CDR2 sequences are MNHNY and SVGAGI (reference sequence). The CDR3 consists of 14 residues. Trimming stripped 10 bases from V and 2 bases from J, with 17 bases between. In DNA, the CDR3 is TGTGCCACCCGAGGGGGTGGAGGGAACTATGGCTACACCTTC. Its translation: CATRGGGGNYGYTF.

The J gene is TRBJ1-2, the V gene TRBV5-1; the D is unclear. V was cut by 0 bases and J by 4 bases, with 4 bases left in between. Germline CDR1 reads SGHRS; CDR2 reads YFSETQ. This CDR3 contains 12 residues. DNA for the CDR3: TGCGCCAGCAGCTTGGAGACCTATGGCTACACCTTC. Its translation: CASSLETYGYTF.

The rearrangement uses TRBV5-1 and TRBJ2-1; the match to TRBD1 covers 9 bases. J was trimmed by 10 bases and V by 4 bases; bases with no gene match: 18. This CDR3 is built from 17 residues. Germline CDR1 SGHRS, CDR2 YFSETQ. The CDR3 is CASSDLLLGTGTGEQFF. The CDR3 region has the DNA TGCGCCAGCAGCGACCTACTCCTGGGGACAGGGACGGGCGAGCAGTTCTTC.

The chain employs TRBV11-2 and TRBJ1-4; D gene ambiguous. CDR1 is SGHAT, CDR2 FQNNGV, per germline. The V end lost 3 bases, the J end lost 6 bases, and 11 bases lay between the germline ends. This CDR3 has 14 amino acids. The CDR3 DNA follows: TGTGCCAGCAGCTTTCGGGCTGTAGATGAAAAACTGTTTTTT. Its translation: CASSFRAVDEKLFF.

This clone has only a few counts. The J gene is TRBJ2-2, the V gene TRBV19; TRBD2 is a possible D gene (6 bases). The CDR3 contains 15 residues. CDR1 is LNHDA, CDR2 SQIVND, per germline (reference sequence). Between the trimmed V and J ends, which lost 5 bases and 2 bases, there was a span of 12 bases. CDR3 amino acids: CASSPLGGNTGELFF. The CDR3 coding sequence is TGTGCCAGTAGTCCTTTGGGAGGAAACACCGGGGAGCTGTTTTTT.

The CDR3 is CASSLKAGDYGYTF. As DNA, the CDR3 is TGCGCCAGCAGCCTGAAGGCAGGGGACTATGGCTACACCTTC. The chain has TRBV5-1 and TRBJ1-2; TRBD1 is a possible D gene (6 bases). CDR3 length: 14 residues. Trimming shortened V by 4 bases and J by 3 bases, and 13 bases separated the two germline ends. Per germline, CDR1 SGHRS and CDR2 YFSETQ.

V usage is TRBV7-2 and J usage is TRBJ1-1; no reliable D call. Germline V CDR1 and CDR2: SGHTA, FQGNSA. V was cut by 3 bases and J by 1 base, with 9 bases left in between. The CDR3 contains 14 residues. In nucleotides, the CDR3 is TGTGCCAGCAGCTTTTGGTCTACGAACACTGAAGCTTTCTTT. It translates to CASSFWSTNTEAFF.